This T cell receptor (beta chain) appears in the sequencing data of a study of blood T cells in healthy people across ages. CDR1 is MNHEY and CDR2 is SVGEGT in the germline V gene. V lost 6 bases and J 4 bases, leaving 10 bases between the germline ends. The CDR3 contains 12 residues. Study outcomes and limitations: The unsorted PBMCs prevented any conclusive comparison of naive versus antigen-experienced cells.

Primed by a sample-barcoded 5' primer and a J-beta primer mix, a second PCR proceeded for about 6 to 12 cycles. TCRdb analysed the 5' RACE reads with MiXCR anew, one entry per CDR3 protein. The data contain fewer than 900,000 distinct CDR3 sequences, about 36% of them singletons. In the case of this clonotype: Its target is unknown.

Sequencing used blood. The receptor was derived from a young man in good health. The genes are TRBV6-2 or TRBV6-3 and TRBJ2-7, with D uncertain. CDR3 region: CASREWVYEQYF. Written as DNA, the CDR3 is TGTGCCAGCAGGGAATGGGTGTACGAGCAGTACTTC.